This TCR beta chain was captured by sequencing in a study of long-term antiretroviral therapy in people with HIV. Study-level results: For ART adherence, viral resistance and therapy changes, no data were available.

The assay used was immunoSEQ (version v3.0), run at survey level. Generated by immunoSEQ multiplex PCR, the TCRdb table keeps only in-frame clones and is missing some. The data show approximately 27,000 clones, around 90% seen once. V was cut by 3 bases and J by 4 bases, with 16 bases left in between. The CDR3 runs 16 residues. Germline values: CDR1 MRHNA, CDR2 SNTAGT. Each sample contained about 0.85-11 million cryopreserved PBMC, thawed before DNA extraction. A word on this clone: Its antigen is still unknown.

The chain links TRBV6-4 to TRBJ2-1; D possibly corresponds to TRBD2 (6 bases). The receptor was derived from a middle-aged woman with HIV. This material consisted of unsorted PBMCs, taken around 5 years after starting antiretroviral therapy. CDR3 coding DNA: TGTGCCAGCAGTGAAGACTTCGGGGGACCATACAATGAGCAGTTCTTC. This translates into CASSEDFGGPYNEQFF.